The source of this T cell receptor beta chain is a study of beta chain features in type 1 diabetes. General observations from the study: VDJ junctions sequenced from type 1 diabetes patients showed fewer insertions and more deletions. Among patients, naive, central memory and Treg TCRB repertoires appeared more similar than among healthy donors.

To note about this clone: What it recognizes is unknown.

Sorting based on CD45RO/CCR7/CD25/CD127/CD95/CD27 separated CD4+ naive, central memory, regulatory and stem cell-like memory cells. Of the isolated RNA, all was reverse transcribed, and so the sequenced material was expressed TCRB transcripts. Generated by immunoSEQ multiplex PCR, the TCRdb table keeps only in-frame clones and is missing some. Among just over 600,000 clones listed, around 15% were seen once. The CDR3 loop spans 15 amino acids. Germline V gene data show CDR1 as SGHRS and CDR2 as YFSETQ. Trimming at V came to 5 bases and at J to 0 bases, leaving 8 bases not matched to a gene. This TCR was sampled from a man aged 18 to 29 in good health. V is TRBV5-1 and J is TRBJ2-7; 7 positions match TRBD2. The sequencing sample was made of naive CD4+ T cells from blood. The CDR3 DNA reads TGCGCCAGCAGTTCCGCTAGCGGCAGCTCCTACGAGCAGTACTTC. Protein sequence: CASSSASGSSYEQYF.